The 13 T cell receptor beta chains below come from one sample, sequenced in a study of T cell responses to AZD1222 COVID-19 vaccine. Repertoires were generated with immunoSEQ multiplex PCR, while TCRdb's copy carries only in-frame clones and drops some. This sample has 80,000 to 100,000 clones, with 80% to 90% found just once. This sample comprised peripheral blood, obtained on day 0 of AZD1222 vaccination. The source is an adult in good health.

This chain links TRBV28 with TRBJ1-2; D might be TRBD1 (5 bases). Trimming left V 4 bases short and J 0 bases short, with 12 bases between. In germline, CDR1 is MDHEN, CDR2 SYDVKM. The CDR3 extends over 15 amino acids. The CDR3 region is CASSSRDAANYGYTF. DNA of the CDR3: TGTGCCAGCAGTTCCAGGGACGCAGCTAACTATGGCTACACCTTC.

V and J are TRBV5-1 and TRBJ2-2; the D gene could be TRBD1 or TRBD2 (5 bases each). The germline V gene encodes CDR1 SGHRS and CDR2 YFSETQ. V gave up 2 bases and J gave up 0 bases, with 14 bases separating them. The CDR3 runs 17 residues. The DNA for the CDR3 is TGCGCCAGCAGCTTAGGCTGGGGGTCTTCGAACACCGGGGAGCTGTTTTTT. Translated, it gives CASSLGWGSSNTGELFF.

The chain employs TRBV28 and TRBJ1-2, with TRBD1 as a possible D gene (5 bases). This CDR3 comprises 15 residues. Germline CDR1 reads MDHEN; CDR2 reads SYDVKM. Between the trimmed V and J ends, which lost 4 bases and 0 bases, there was a span of 12 bases. In nucleotides, the CDR3 is TGTGCCAGCAGTTCCTACGGGACGGCTAACTATGGCTACACCTTC. This encodes CASSSYGTANYGYTF.

This chain links TRBV23-1 with TRBJ2-2; 13 bases are a match to TRBD2. TRBV23-1 is noted as an ORF with a role that remains uncertain. The CDR3 loop spans 18 amino acids. Trimming took 0 bases from V and 8 from J; bases not matched to a gene: 9. CDR3 in amino acids: CASSQSETSGGPTGELFF. For the CDR3, the DNA is TGCGCCAGCAGTCAATCTGAGACTAGCGGGGGGCCAACGGGGGAGCTGTTTTTT.

The chain joins TRBV11-2 to TRBJ1-2; D unresolved. Trimming took 6 bases from V and 1 from J, leaving 9 bases between them. Germline V CDR1 and CDR2: SGHAT, FQNNGV. The CDR3 runs 13 residues. The CDR3 here is CASSQGRNYGYTF. The DNA for the CDR3 is TGTGCCAGCAGTCAAGGGCGTAACTATGGCTACACCTTC.

V gene TRBV7-9 combines with J gene TRBJ1-3; D possibly corresponds to TRBD1 (6 bases). The CDR3 is 19 residues long. The ends were cut back, 1 base at V and 1 base at J, with 20 bases in the middle. The germline CDR1 and CDR2 sequences are SEHNR and FQNEAQ (reference sequence). The DNA for the CDR3 is TGTGCCAGCAGCTTAGGTCGGGACACGTCAAGGGGGTCTGGAAACACCATATATTTT. It yields the protein CASSLGRDTSRGSGNTIYF. The entire variable domain, with the rest obtained from reference TRBV7-9 and TRBJ1-3, is as follows: DTGVSQNPRHKITKRGQNVTFRCDPISEHNRLYWYRQTLGQGPEFLTYFQNEAQLEKSRLLSDRFSAERPKGSFSTLEIQRTEQGDSAMYLCASSLGRDTSRGSGNTIYFGEGSWLTVV.

This chain connects TRBV25-1 to TRBJ1-4; possibly TRBD1 for D (6 bases). The CDR3 extends over 15 amino acids. V was trimmed by 3 bases and J by 3 bases, leaving 11 bases between them. The germline V gene has CDR1 MGHDK and CDR2 SYGVNS. CDR3 sequence (DNA): TGTGCCAGCAGTGACCCGAGGGGGGCTAATGAAAAACTGTTTTTT. As protein: CASSDPRGANEKLFF.

The chain is built from TRBV29-1 and TRBJ1-2; tentatively, D is TRBD1 (5 bases). CDR3 length: 13 amino acids. V lost 4 bases to trimming and J lost 4 bases, with 13 bases between them. The germline gives CDR1 SQVTM, CDR2 ANQGSEA. The CDR3 reads CSVAGDVGYGYTF. The CDR3 DNA sequence: TGCAGCGTTGCGGGGGACGTCGGCTATGGCTACACCTTC.

This chain connects TRBV10-2 to TRBJ2-1; TRBD2 agrees at 10 bases. Germline CDR1 is WSHSY and CDR2 is SAAADI. The CDR3 runs to 16 residues. After removal of 7 bases from V and 6 bases from J, the junction contained 12 bases not matched to a gene. The chain's CDR3 is CASTPARTSGPNEQFF. CDR3 sequence (DNA): TGCGCCAGCACCCCTGCGAGGACTAGCGGACCCAATGAGCAGTTCTTC.

The V and J genes are TRBV24-1 and TRBJ2-1; D may be TRBD1 or TRBD2 (6 bases each). Trimming removed 1 base from V and 4 bases from J, with 10 bases in between. The CDR3 has 15 residues. The V gene's germline CDR1 is KGHDR and CDR2 SFDVKD. CDR3 bases: TGTGCCACCAGTGATTTCCAGGGGACTTACAATGAGCAGTTCTTC. Its protein product is CATSDFQGTYNEQFF.

CDR3 coding DNA: TGTGCCAGCAGCTTGGCCCTGGGACAGGGGAACACTGAAGCTTTCTTT. This translates into CASSLALGQGNTEAFF. This chain joins TRBV5-5 and TRBJ1-1, with TRBD1 matching over 9 bases. The trim removed 0 bases at V and 1 base at J, leaving 4 bases unmatched. Germline values: CDR1 SGHKS, CDR2 YYEKEE (reference sequence). This CDR3 is 16 amino acids long. Full variable domain (missing parts from reference TRBV5-5 and TRBJ1-1): DAGVTQSPTHLIKTRGQQVTLRCSPISGHKSVSWYQQVLGQGPQFIFQYYEKEERGRGNFPDRFSARQFPNYSSELNVNALLLGDSALYLCASSLALGQGNTEAFFGQGTRLTVV.

The gene calls are TRBV4-1 and TRBJ1-4, with D possibly matching TRBD1 (5 bases). CDR3 length: 16 residues. V dropped 1 base and J dropped 0 bases, with 9 bases sitting between them. Germline CDR1 is MGHRA and CDR2 is YSYEKL. CDR3 DNA: TGCGCCAGCAGCCAAGGCGGGACGGCAACTAATGAAAAACTGTTTTTT. As protein: CASSQGGTATNEKLFF.

This clone appeared once. The chain recombines TRBV27 with TRBJ2-3; 7 nucleotides line up with TRBD1. The length of the CDR3 is 14 residues. The junction had 5 bases not matched to a gene; V was cut back by 7 bases and J by 1 base. Germline V gene data show CDR1 as MNHEY and CDR2 as SMNVEV (reference sequence). DNA of the CDR3: TGTGCCAGCACCAGAGGACAGGGCACAGATACGCAGTATTTT. The encoded protein is CASTRGQGTDTQYF.